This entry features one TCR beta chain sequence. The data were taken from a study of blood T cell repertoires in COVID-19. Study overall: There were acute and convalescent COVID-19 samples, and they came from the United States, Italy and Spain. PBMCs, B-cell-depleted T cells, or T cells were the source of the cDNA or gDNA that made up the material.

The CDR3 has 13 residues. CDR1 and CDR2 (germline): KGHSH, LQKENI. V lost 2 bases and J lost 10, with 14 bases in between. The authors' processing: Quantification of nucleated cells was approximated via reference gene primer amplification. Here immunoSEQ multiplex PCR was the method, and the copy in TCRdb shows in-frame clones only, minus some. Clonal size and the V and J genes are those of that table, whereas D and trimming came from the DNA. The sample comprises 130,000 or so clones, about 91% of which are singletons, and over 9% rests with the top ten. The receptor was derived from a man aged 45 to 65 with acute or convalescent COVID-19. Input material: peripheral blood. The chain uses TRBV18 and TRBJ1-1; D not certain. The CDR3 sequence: CASSPLVDSGAFF. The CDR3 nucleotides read TGTGCCAGCTCACCATTGGTTGATTCCGGAGCTTTCTTT.